A selection of T cell receptor beta chains follows, all from one sample in a study of molecular identifiers for immune sequencing clone quantification. TCRdb itself ran the PCR reads through MiXCR, one entry per CDR3 protein. In the table there are 88,000 or so distinct CDR3 sequences, 21% of which are singletons. Sequencing was performed on naive CD8+ T cells from blood, with Jurkat cell RNA spiked in. These receptors were taken from a human donor in good health. Some libraries in this study had Jurkat cell RNA spiked in. The CDR3 runs from the conserved cysteine through the conserved F or W. A D gene is named only where the DNA matches it firmly. Size is stated for part of the rows, as once, few or many counts, or as a class when the clone is expanded.

15	TRBV27	TRBJ2-6	NA	NA	CASSLLGTGANILTF	TGTGCCAGCAGTTTATTAGGGACCGGGGCCAACATCCTGACTTTC
11	TRBV27	TRBJ2-7	NA	NA	CACMGLYEQYF	TGTGCCTGCATGGGACTCTACGAGCAGTACTTC
12	TRBV6-2/TRBV6-3	TRBJ2-5	NA	TRBD1	CATQGGRVTQYF	TGTGCCACACAGGGGGGCCGGGTGACCCAGTACTTC
14	TRBV19	TRBJ2-1	NA	NA	CASSQLAGYNEQFF	TGTGCCAGTAGTCAACTAGCTGGGTACAATGAGCAGTTCTTC
16	TRBV5-6	TRBJ2-3	many	TRBD2	CASSLGLAGITDTQYF	TGTGCCAGCAGCCTGGGACTAGCGGGGATAACAGATACGCAGTATTTT
12	TRBV20-1	TRBJ2-1	NA	NA	CSARDTHNEQFF	TGCAGTGCTAGAGATACCCACAATGAGCAGTTCTTC
13	TRBV6-5	TRBJ1-6	few	NA	CASRSSYNSPLHF	TGTGCCAGCAGGAGCTCCTATAATTCACCCCTCCACTTT
15	TRBV6-2/TRBV6-3	TRBJ2-3	many	NA	CASSYLNPFEDTQYF	TGTGCCAGCAGTTACTTGAACCCTTTCGAAGATACGCAGTATTTT
17	TRBV4-1	TRBJ1-1	NA	NA	CASSQDRAGARDTEAFF	TGCGCCAGCAGCCAAGACAGGGCAGGGGCGCGGGATACTGAAGCTTTCTTT
14	TRBV7-9	TRBJ1-1	NA	TRBD1	CASSRQGAGTEALF	TGTGCCAGCAGTAGACAGGGTGCGGGCACTGAAGCTCTCTTT
14	TRBV28	TRBJ2-5	few	NA	CASSFPDVLETQYF	TGTGCCAGCAGTTTTCCGGATGTATTAGAGACCCAGTACTTC
14	TRBV7-6	TRBJ2-1	NA	NA	CASSSGTYGNEQFF	TGTGCCAGCAGCTCCGGGACTTATGGGAATGAGCAGTTCTTC
12	TRBV5-1	TRBJ2-7	many	NA	CASSLGGPEKYF	TGCGCCAGCAGCTTGGGGGGCCCGGAGAAGTACTTC
13	TRBV10-1	TRBJ2-7	few	NA	CASSESPSYEQYF	TGCGCCAGCAGTGAGTCGCCGTCCTACGAGCAGTACTTC
17	TRBV2	TRBJ2-3	many	TRBD1	CASSSTPTGSSTDTQYF	TGTGCCAGCAGTTCCACCCCGACAGGGAGCAGCACAGATACGCAGTATTTT
14	TRBV20-1	TRBJ1-5	many	NA	CSARDLPGNQPQHF	TGCAGTGCTAGAGATCTACCGGGCAATCAGCCCCAGCATTTT
12	TRBV29-1	TRBJ2-4	many	TRBD1	CSVWDRENIQYF	TGCAGCGTTTGGGACAGAGAAAACATTCAGTACTTC
13	TRBV19	TRBJ2-7	many	NA	CASSPESSYEQYF	TGTGCCAGTAGTCCGGAGAGCTCCTACGAGCAGTACTTC